The subject of this entry is one TCR beta chain. Trimming took off 5 bases at V and 3 bases at J, with 16 bases between the two ends. Germline V gene lookup returns CDR1 PRHDT and CDR2 FYEKMQ (reference sequence). This CDR3 contains 15 residues. This sample is drawn from a study of cytomegalovirus exposure and HLA in healthy donors. Profiling relied on immunoSEQ multiplex PCR, and the TCRdb table lists in-frame clones only, not all of them. Of some 330,000 clones listed, 86% are singletons. Sequencing input: PBMCs. The chain couples TRBV13 to TRBJ1-1; D remains unclear. The clonotype comes from a woman between 18 and 29 years old in good health and CMV-seronegative. CDR3 sequence: CASSVAGTWHTEAFF. The CDR3 DNA is TGTGCCAGCAGCGTCGCGGGTACCTGGCACACTGAAGCTTTCTTT.